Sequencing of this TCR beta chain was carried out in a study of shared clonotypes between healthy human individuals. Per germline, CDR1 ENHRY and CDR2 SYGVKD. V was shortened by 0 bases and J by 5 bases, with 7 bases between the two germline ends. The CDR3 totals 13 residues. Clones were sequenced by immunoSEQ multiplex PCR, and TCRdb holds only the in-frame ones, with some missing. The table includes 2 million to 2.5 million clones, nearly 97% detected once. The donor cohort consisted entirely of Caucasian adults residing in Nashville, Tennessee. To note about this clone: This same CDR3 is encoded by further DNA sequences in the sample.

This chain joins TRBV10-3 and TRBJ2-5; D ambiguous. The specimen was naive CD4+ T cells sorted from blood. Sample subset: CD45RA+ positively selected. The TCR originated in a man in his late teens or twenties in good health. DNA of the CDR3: TGTGCCATCAGTGAGTCTGCGCCGGAGACCCAGTACTTC. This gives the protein CAISESAPETQYF.